This T cell receptor (beta chain) comes out of a study of CD8+CD57+ T cells in acquired aplastic anemia. For the study at large: Average DNA yield from sorted CD4+ and CD8+ cells was approximately 3 ug. Points from the study as a whole: Between the patient and control groups, CD8+ Simpson's diversity did not differ significantly. Common to patients and controls were roughly 30 CD8+ CDR3 sequences.

Germline V lookup: CDR1 SGHAT, CDR2 FQDESV (reference sequence). CDR3 length: 21 amino acids. The study profiled TCR beta VDJ and CDR3 using genomic DNA as template. TCRdb itself ran the reads through MiXCR, one entry per CDR3 protein. The table lists approximately 120,000 distinct CDR3 sequences, about 40% of them singletons. The sample holds a few counts of this clonotype. What it binds is not known. Its ends do not fully match the called genes, so a read error is possible. Patients sequenced had flow cytometry evidence of CD8+CD57+ cell expansion. A severe acquired aplastic anemia diagnosis applied to all patients.

Sequenced sample: sorted CD4+, CD8+, or CD8+CD57+ T cells (not recorded which) from PBMCs. The receptor's source is a human donor with aplastic anemia. The chain recombines TRBV11-1 with TRBJ1-5; D uncertain. The CDR3 bases are TGTGTCAGCAGCTTATTAGAGGGCCGCCGGGAACTAGGAGGGAACAATCAGCCCCAGCATTTT. It encodes CVSSLLEGRRELGGNNQPQHF.